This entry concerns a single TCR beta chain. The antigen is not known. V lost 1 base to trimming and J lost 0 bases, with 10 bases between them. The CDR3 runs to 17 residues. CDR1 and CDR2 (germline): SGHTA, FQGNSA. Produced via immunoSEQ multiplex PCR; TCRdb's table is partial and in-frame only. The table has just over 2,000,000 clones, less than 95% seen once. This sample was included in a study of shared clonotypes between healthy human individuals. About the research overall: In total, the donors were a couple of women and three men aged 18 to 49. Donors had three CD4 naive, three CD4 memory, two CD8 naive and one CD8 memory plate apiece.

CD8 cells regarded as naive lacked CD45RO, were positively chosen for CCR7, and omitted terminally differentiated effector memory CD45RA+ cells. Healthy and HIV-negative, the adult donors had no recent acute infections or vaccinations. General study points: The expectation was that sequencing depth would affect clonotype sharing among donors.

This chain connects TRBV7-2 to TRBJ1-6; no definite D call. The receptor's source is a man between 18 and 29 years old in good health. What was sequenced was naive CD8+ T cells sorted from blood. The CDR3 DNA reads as TGTGCCAGCAGCTTAGGACACTTGAGCTCCTATAATTCACCCCTCCACTTT. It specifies CASSLGHLSSYNSPLHF.